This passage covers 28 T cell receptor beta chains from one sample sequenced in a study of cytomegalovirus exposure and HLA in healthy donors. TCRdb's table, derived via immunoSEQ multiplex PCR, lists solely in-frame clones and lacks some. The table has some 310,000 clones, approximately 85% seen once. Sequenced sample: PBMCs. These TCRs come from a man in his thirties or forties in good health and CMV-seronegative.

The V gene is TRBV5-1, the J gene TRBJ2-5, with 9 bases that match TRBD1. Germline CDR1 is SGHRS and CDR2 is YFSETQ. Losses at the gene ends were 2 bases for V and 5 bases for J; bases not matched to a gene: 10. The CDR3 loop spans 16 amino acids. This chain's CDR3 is CASSLSGTGFPETQYF. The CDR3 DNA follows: TGCGCCAGCAGCTTATCCGGGACAGGGTTTCCGGAGACCCAGTACTTC.

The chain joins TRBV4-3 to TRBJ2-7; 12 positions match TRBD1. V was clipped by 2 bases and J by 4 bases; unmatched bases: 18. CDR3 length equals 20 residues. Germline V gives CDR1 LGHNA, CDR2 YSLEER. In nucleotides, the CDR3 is TGCGCCAGCAGCCAAATGAGGCCTACGGGACAGGGGGCTGAGGGGTACGAGCAGTACTTC. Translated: CASSQMRPTGQGAEGYEQYF.

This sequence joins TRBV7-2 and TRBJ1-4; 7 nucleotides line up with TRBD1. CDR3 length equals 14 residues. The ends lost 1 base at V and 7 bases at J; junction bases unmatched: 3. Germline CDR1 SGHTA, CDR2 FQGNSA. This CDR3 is CASSLDRGREKLFF. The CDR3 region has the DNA TGTGCCAGCAGCTTAGACAGGGGTCGTGAAAAACTGTTTTTT.

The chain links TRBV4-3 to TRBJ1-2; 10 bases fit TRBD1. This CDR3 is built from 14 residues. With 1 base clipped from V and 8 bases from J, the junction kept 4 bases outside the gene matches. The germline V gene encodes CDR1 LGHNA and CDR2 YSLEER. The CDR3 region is CASSQGQGAGGYTF. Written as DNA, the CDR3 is TGCGCCAGCAGCCAAGGACAGGGGGCGGGGGGCTACACCTTC.

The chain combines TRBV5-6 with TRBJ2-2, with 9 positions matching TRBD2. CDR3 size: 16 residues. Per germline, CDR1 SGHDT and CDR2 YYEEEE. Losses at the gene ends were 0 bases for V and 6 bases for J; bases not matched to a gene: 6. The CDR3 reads CASSLGGLAFPGELFF. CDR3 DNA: TGTGCCAGCAGCTTGGGTGGACTAGCGTTCCCCGGGGAGCTGTTTTTT.

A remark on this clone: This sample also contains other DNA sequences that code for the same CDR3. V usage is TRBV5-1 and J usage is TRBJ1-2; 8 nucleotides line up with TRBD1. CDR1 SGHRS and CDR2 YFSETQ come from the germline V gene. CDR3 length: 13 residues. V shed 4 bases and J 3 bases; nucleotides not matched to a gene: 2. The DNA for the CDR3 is TGCGCCAGCAGCCTACAGGGGGACTATGGCTACACCTTC. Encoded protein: CASSLQGDYGYTF.

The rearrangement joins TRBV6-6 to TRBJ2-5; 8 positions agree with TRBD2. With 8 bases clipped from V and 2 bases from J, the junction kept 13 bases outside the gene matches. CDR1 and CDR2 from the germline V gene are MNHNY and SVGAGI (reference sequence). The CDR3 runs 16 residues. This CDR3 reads CASGWGAAGVQETQYF. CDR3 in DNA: TGTGCCAGCGGATGGGGGGCAGCGGGGGTACAAGAGACCCAGTACTTC.

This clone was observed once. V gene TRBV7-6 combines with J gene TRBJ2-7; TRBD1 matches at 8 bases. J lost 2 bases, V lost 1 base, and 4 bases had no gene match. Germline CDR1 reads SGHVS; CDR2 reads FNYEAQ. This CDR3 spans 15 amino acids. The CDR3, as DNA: TGTGCCAGCAGCTTAGTGTCACAGGGGGCCTACGAGCAGTACTTC. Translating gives CASSLVSQGAYEQYF.

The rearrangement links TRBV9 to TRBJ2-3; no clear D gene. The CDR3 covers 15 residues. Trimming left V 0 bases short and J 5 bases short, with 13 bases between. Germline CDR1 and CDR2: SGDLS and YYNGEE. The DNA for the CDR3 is TGTGCCAGCAGCGTAGACCCAGTGAGAGGAGATACGCAGTATTTT. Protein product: CASSVDPVRGDTQYF. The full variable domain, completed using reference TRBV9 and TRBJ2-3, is DSGVTQTPKHLITATGQRVTLRCSPRSGDLSVYWYQQSLDQGLQFLIQYYNGEERAKGNILERFSAQQFPDLHSELNLSSLELGDSALYFCASSVDPVRGDTQYFGPGTRLTVL.

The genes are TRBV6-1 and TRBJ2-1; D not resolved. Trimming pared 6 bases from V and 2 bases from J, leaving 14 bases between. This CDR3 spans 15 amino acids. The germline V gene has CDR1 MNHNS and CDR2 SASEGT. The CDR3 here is CASSGAGAPYNEQFF. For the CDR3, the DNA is TGTGCCAGCAGCGGAGCTGGAGCCCCCTACAATGAGCAGTTCTTC.

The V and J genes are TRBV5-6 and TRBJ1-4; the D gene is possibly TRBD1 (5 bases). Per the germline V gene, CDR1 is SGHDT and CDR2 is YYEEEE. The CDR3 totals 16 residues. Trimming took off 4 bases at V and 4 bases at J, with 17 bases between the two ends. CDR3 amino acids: CASSRYSGSGNEKLFF. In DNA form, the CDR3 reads TGTGCCAGCAGCCGATATTCAGGGTCGGGTAATGAAAAACTGTTTTTT.

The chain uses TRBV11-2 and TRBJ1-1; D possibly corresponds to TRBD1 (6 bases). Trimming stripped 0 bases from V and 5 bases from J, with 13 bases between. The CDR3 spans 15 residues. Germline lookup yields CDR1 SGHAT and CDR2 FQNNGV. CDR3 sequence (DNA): TGTGCCAGCAGCTTAGATCAGGGGACGGGAACTGAAGCTTTCTTT. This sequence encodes CASSLDQGTGTEAFF.

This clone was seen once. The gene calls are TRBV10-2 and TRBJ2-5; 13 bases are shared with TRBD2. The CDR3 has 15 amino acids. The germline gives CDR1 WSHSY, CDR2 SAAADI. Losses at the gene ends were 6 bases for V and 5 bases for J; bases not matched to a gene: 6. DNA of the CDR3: TGCGCCAGCAGATCCGGGACTAGCGGGGCGGAGACCCAGTACTTC. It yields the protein CASRSGTSGAETQYF.

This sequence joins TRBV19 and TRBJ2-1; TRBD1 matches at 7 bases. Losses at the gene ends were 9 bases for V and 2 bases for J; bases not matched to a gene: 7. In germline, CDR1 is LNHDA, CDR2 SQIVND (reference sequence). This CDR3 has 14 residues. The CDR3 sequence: CASIGTAAYNEQFF. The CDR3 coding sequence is TGTGCCAGCATAGGGACAGCCGCCTACAATGAGCAGTTCTTC.

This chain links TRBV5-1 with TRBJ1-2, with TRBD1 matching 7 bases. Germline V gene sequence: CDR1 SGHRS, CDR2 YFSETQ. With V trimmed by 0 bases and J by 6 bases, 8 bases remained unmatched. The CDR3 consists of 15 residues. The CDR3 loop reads CASSLAIQGGDGYTF. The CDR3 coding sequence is TGCGCCAGCAGCTTGGCTATTCAGGGGGGAGATGGCTACACCTTC. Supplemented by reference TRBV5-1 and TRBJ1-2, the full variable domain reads KAGVTQTPRYLIKTRGQQVTLSCSPISGHRSVSWYQQTPGQGLQFLFEYFSETQRNKGNFPGRFSGRQFSNSRSEMNVSTLELGDSALYLCASSLAIQGGDGYTFGSGTRLTVV.

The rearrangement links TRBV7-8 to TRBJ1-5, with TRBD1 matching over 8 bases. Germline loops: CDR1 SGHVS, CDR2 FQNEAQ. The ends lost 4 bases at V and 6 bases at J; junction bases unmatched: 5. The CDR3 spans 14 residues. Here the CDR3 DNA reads TGTGCCAGCAGCTCAGGACAGGGATTTCAGCCCCAGCATTTT. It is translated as CASSSGQGFQPQHF. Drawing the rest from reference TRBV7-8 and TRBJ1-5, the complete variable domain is GAGVSQSPRYKVAKRGQDVALRCDPISGHVSLFWYQQALGQGPEFLTYFQNEAQLDKSGLPSDRFFAERPEGSVSTLKIQRTQQEDSAVYLCASSSGQGFQPQHFGDGTRLSIL.

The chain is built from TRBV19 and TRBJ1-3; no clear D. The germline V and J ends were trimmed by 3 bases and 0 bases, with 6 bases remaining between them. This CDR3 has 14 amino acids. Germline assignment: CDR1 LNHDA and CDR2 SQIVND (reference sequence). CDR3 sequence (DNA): TGTGCCAGTAGTATGGAGAACTCTGGAAACACCATATATTTT. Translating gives CASSMENSGNTIYF.

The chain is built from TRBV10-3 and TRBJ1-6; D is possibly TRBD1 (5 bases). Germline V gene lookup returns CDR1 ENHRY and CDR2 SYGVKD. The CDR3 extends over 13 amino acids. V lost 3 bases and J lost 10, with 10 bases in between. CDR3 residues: CAISEPDNSPLHF. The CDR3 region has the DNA TGTGCCATCAGTGAACCGGACAACTCACCCCTCCACTTT.

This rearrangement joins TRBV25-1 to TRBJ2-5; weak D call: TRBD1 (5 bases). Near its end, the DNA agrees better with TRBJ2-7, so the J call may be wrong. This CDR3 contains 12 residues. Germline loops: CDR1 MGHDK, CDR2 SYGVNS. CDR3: CASSSQGNEQYF. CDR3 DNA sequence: TGTGCCAGCAGTTCCCAGGGAAACGAGCAGTACTTC.

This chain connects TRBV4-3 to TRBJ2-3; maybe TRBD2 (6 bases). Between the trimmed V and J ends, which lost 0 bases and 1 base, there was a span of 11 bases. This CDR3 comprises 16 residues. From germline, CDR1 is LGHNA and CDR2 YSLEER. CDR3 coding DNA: TGCGCCAGCAGCCAAGACGGGCGGGGCCGCACAGATACGCAGTATTTT. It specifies CASSQDGRGRTDTQYF.

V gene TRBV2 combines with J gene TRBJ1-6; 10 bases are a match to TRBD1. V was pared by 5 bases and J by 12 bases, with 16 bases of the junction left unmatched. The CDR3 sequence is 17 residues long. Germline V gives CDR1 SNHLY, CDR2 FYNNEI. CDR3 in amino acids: CASSSSRDRGRAGPLHF. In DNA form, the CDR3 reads TGTGCCAGCAGTTCGAGCCGGGACAGGGGCCGTGCGGGACCCCTCCACTTT.

The CDR3 sequence is CASSTPGLGKETQYF. The CDR3 DNA reads as TGTGCCAGCAGTACCCCGGGACTAGGGAAAGAGACCCAGTACTTC. The chain uses TRBV27 and TRBJ2-5, with 8 bases lining up with TRBD2. V lost 5 bases to trimming and J lost 3 bases; unmatched junction nucleotides: 8. The CDR3 consists of 15 residues. CDR1 and CDR2 from the germline V gene are MNHEY and SMNVEV (reference sequence).

CDR3 amino acids: CASSRQGANNQPQHF. The CDR3 region has the DNA TGTGCCAGTAGTAGACAGGGGGCTAACAATCAGCCCCAGCATTTT. The rearrangement joins TRBV19 to TRBJ1-5; 10 nucleotides align to TRBD1. V shed 4 bases, J shed 3 bases, and the junction held 3 bases outside the gene matches. The CDR3 is made up of 15 amino acids. CDR1 is LNHDA, CDR2 SQIVND, per germline (reference sequence).

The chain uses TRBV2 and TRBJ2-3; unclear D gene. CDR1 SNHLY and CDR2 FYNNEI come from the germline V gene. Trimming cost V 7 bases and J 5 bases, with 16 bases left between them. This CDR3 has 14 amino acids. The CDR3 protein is CASIRSQTRDTQYF. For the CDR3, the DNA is TGTGCCAGCATCAGGTCCCAGACAAGAGATACGCAGTATTTT.

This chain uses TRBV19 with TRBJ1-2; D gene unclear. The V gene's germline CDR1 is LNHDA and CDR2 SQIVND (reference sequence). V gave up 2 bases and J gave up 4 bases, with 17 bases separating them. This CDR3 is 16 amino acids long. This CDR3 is CASSIIGPRTSYGYTF. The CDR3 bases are TGTGCCAGTAGTATAATCGGACCAAGAACTAGCTATGGCTACACCTTC.

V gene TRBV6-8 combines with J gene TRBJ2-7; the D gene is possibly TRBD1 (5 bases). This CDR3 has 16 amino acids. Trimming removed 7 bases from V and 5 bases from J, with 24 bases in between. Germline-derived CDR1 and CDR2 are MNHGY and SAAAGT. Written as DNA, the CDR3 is TGTGCCAGCATCTACTGGGGCAGGGAAGACAGAGACGAGCAGTACTTC. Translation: CASIYWGREDRDEQYF.

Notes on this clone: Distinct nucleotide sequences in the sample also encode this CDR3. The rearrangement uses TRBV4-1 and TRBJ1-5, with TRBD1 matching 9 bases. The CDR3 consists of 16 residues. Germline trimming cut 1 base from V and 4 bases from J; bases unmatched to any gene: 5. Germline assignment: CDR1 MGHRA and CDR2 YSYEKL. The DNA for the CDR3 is TGCGCCAGCAGCCAAGGTGCCGGGACAGGGAATCAGCCCCAGCATTTT. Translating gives CASSQGAGTGNQPQHF.

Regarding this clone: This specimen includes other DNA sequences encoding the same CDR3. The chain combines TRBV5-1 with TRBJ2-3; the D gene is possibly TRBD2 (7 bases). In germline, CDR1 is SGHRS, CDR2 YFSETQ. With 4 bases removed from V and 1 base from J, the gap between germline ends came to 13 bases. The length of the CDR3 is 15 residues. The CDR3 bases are TGCGCCAGCAGCGGTCGGGGGGCGGGCACAGATACGCAGTATTTT. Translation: CASSGRGAGTDTQYF.